The 19 T cell receptor beta chains reported below all come from one sample, sequenced in a study of cytomegalovirus exposure and HLA in healthy donors. The primer mix had 60 Vbeta and 13 Jbeta primers. Assay: immunoSEQ multiplex PCR; the TCRdb copy retains only in-frame clones and omits some. The sample carries 75,000 to 95,000 clones, approximately 78% recorded once. Input material: PBMCs. The receptors were sampled from a woman in her thirties or forties in good health and CMV-seropositive.

The rearrangement uses TRBV28 and TRBJ1-1, with D possibly matching TRBD1 (5 bases). CDR1 and CDR2 from the germline V gene are MDHEN and SYDVKM. The V and J ends lost 6 bases and 10 bases respectively, with 12 bases between them. The CDR3 covers 11 residues. CDR3 sequence (DNA): TGTGCCAGCAGGCCCCAGGGTGTAGCTTTCTTT. Translating gives CASRPQGVAFF.

This clone was counted only a few times. This chain links TRBV4-2 with TRBJ2-1; 7 positions agree with TRBD2. The CDR3 loop spans 18 amino acids. V dropped 4 bases and J dropped 6; count of bases not matched to a gene: 18. Germline CDR1 LGHNA, CDR2 YNFKEQ. The CDR3 DNA reads TGTGCCAGCAGCCTCGCACCAAGTTCCCCTCGACTAGCCAATGAGCAGTTCTTC. Its translation: CASSLAPSSPRLANEQFF.

The chain combines TRBV5-1 with TRBJ2-7; D might be TRBD1 (6 bases). The CDR3 spans 14 residues. V was shortened by 4 bases and J by 3 bases, with 14 bases between the two germline ends. From germline, CDR1 is SGHRS and CDR2 YFSETQ. CDR3 region: CASSPGQRDYEQYF. For the CDR3, the DNA is TGCGCCAGCAGCCCCGGACAGAGGGACTACGAGCAGTACTTC.

The rearrangement links TRBV6-5 to TRBJ2-7, with 8 bases that match TRBD2. This CDR3 is 15 amino acids long. Trimming took 3 bases from V and 6 from J; bases not matched to a gene: 10. Germline loops: CDR1 MNHEY, CDR2 SVGAGI. CDR3 loop: CASSYYRGGGAEQYF. The DNA for the CDR3 is TGTGCCAGCAGTTATTATCGGGGGGGCGGCGCCGAGCAGTACTTC.

V and J are TRBV7-8 and TRBJ2-3; 7 nucleotides match TRBD1. The germline gives CDR1 SGHVS, CDR2 FQNEAQ. V was pared by 1 base and J by 1 base, with 8 bases of the junction left unmatched. The CDR3 runs 17 residues. CDR3 sequence (DNA): TGTGCCAGCAGCTTAGGGGCAGGGGGAAGCGGCACAGATACGCAGTATTTT. Its protein product is CASSLGAGGSGTDTQYF. The whole variable domain, filled in from reference TRBV7-8 and TRBJ2-3, reads GAGVSQSPRYKVAKRGQDVALRCDPISGHVSLFWYQQALGQGPEFLTYFQNEAQLDKSGLPSDRFFAERPEGSVSTLKIQRTQQEDSAVYLCASSLGAGGSGTDTQYFGPGTRLTVL.

J is TRBJ1-1 and V is TRBV19, with 7 bases aligning to TRBD1. This CDR3 is 15 amino acids long. The J segment lost 4 bases and the V segment lost 6 bases, leaving 11 bases of the junction unmatched. Germline V lookup: CDR1 LNHDA, CDR2 SQIVND (reference sequence). The CDR3 bases are TGTGCCAGTAGATTCGGACAGGAAGATTTCACTGAAGCTTTCTTT. It codes for CASRFGQEDFTEAFF.

The V call is TRBV5-1, the J call TRBJ1-1, with TRBD1 identical over 7 bases. Germline V gene lookup returns CDR1 SGHRS and CDR2 YFSETQ. The CDR3 spans 14 residues. V shed 5 bases, J shed 2 bases, and the junction held 6 bases outside the gene matches. The CDR3 bases are TGCGCCAGCAGTACCGGGACAGTTAACACTGAAGCTTTCTTT. Its translation: CASSTGTVNTEAFF.

This clone was counted once. The V gene is TRBV4-2, the J gene TRBJ2-1; no reliable D call. Per germline, CDR1 LGHNA and CDR2 YNFKEQ. The CDR3 loop spans 14 amino acids. The V gene lost 5 bases and the J gene lost 7 bases, with 15 bases spanning the gap. The CDR3 region is CASSLTPSENEQFF. The CDR3, as DNA: TGTGCCAGCAGCTTAACTCCGAGCGAAAATGAGCAGTTCTTC.

J is TRBJ2-3 and V is TRBV10-3; 8 bases are shared with TRBD2. The CDR3 contains 14 residues. From germline, CDR1 is ENHRY and CDR2 SYGVKD. V was clipped by 5 bases and J by 1 base; unmatched bases: 2. Here the CDR3 reads CAISPREGTDTQYF. The CDR3, as DNA: TGTGCCATCAGTCCGCGGGAGGGCACAGATACGCAGTATTTT.

The chain combines TRBV4-3 with TRBJ1-2; D unresolved. The CDR3 is made up of 16 amino acids. Trimming pared 0 bases from V and 1 base from J, leaving 12 bases between. Germline V gene lookup returns CDR1 LGHNA and CDR2 YSLEER. The CDR3 region has the DNA TGCGCCAGCAGCCAAGAGAGGGCGGCAGTTAACTATGGCTACACCTTC. Its translation: CASSQERAAVNYGYTF.

The chain couples TRBV18 to TRBJ2-1; possible D gene TRBD1, 7 bases. Germline CDR1 is KGHSH and CDR2 is LQKENI. The CDR3 covers 15 residues. V lost 3 bases and J 9 bases, leaving 18 bases between the germline ends. CDR3 coding DNA: TGTGCCAGCTCACCTAAGATCCAGGGGGGTACTGAGCAGTTCTTC. Translating gives CASSPKIQGGTEQFF.

V gene TRBV7-2 combines with J gene TRBJ1-4; possible D gene TRBD1, 6 bases. Germline V gene sequence: CDR1 SGHTA, CDR2 FQGNSA. This CDR3 is built from 14 residues. V was pared by 1 base and J by 6 bases, with 9 bases between. The CDR3 spells CASSLVGADEKLFF. For the CDR3, the DNA is TGTGCCAGCAGCTTAGTGGGGGCTGATGAAAAACTGTTTTTT.

The chain uses TRBV28 and TRBJ2-3; perhaps TRBD1 as D (5 bases). This CDR3 region has 13 residues. Trimming left V 5 bases short and J 5 bases short, with 11 bases between. Germline V CDR1 and CDR2: MDHEN, SYDVKM. DNA of the CDR3: TGTGCCAGCAGTCCCCAGGGTCAAGATACGCAGTATTTT. Protein product: CASSPQGQDTQYF.

This sequence joins TRBV7-2 and TRBJ2-2; TRBD1 matches at 9 bases. Germline CDR1 reads SGHTA; CDR2 reads FQGNSA. J was trimmed by 2 bases and V by 4 bases; bases with no gene match: 2. This CDR3 comprises 15 residues. The CDR3 region has the DNA TGTGCCAGCAGCTGGGGACAGGGCAACACCGGGGAGCTGTTTTTT. Protein product: CASSWGQGNTGELFF.

The chain employs TRBV7-9 and TRBJ1-2; 7 bases line up with TRBD1. Losses at the gene ends were 1 base for V and 6 bases for J; bases not matched to a gene: 5. The CDR3 runs to 14 residues. The germline CDR1 and CDR2 sequences are SEHNR and FQNEAQ (reference sequence). For the CDR3, the DNA is TGTGCCAGCAGCTTAGTGGAGGGGGCGGATGGCTACACCTTC. Its translation: CASSLVEGADGYTF.

The V gene is TRBV19, the J gene TRBJ1-1, with 8 positions matching TRBD1. V trimming: 7 bases; J trimming: 7 bases; junction bases outside the gene matches: 8. Germline CDR1 reads LNHDA; CDR2 reads SQIVND (reference sequence). The CDR3 runs to 13 residues. The CDR3 DNA reads as TGTGCCAGTAAGACAGGGGAGGGAGGTGAAGCTTTCTTT. It yields the protein CASKTGEGGEAFF.

The chain has TRBV25-1 and TRBJ2-2; 8 nucleotides match TRBD1. V was clipped by 6 bases and J by 4 bases; unmatched bases: 4. The CDR3 is 14 amino acids. The germline V gene has CDR1 MGHDK and CDR2 SYGVNS. The CDR3 protein is CASSPTGGTGELFF. The CDR3 DNA follows: TGTGCCAGCAGCCCTACAGGGGGCACCGGGGAGCTGTTTTTT.

This clone was recorded a few times. The chain combines TRBV6-1 with TRBJ1-3, with TRBD1 identical over 8 bases. Germline CDR1 MNHNS, CDR2 SASEGT. V was clipped by 1 base and J by 3 bases; unmatched bases: 5. The CDR3 is made up of 16 amino acids. CDR3 sequence (DNA): TGTGCCAGCAGTGAAGGGACAGGGCAACTTGGAAACACCATATATTTT. It is translated as CASSEGTGQLGNTIYF.

The chain is built from TRBV6-1 and TRBJ2-7; 7 positions match TRBD2. The CDR3 runs to 11 residues. Germline CDR1 reads MNHNS; CDR2 reads SASEGT. Trimming cost V 6 bases and J 13 bases; bases outside gene matches: 9. CDR3 protein: CASRGGEGNYF. CDR3 in DNA: TGTGCCAGCAGAGGTGGGGAGGGTAATTACTTC.